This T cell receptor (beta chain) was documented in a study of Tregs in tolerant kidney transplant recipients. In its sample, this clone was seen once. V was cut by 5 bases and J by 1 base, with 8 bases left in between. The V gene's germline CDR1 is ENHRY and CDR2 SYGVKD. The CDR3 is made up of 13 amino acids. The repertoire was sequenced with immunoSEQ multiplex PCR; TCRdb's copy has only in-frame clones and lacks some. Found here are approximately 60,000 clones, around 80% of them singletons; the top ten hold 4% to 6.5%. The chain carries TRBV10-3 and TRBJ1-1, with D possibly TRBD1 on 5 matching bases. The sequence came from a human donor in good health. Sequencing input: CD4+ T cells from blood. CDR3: CAISTGQNTEAFF. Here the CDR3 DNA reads TGTGCCATCAGTACAGGACAGAACACTGAAGCTTTCTTT.